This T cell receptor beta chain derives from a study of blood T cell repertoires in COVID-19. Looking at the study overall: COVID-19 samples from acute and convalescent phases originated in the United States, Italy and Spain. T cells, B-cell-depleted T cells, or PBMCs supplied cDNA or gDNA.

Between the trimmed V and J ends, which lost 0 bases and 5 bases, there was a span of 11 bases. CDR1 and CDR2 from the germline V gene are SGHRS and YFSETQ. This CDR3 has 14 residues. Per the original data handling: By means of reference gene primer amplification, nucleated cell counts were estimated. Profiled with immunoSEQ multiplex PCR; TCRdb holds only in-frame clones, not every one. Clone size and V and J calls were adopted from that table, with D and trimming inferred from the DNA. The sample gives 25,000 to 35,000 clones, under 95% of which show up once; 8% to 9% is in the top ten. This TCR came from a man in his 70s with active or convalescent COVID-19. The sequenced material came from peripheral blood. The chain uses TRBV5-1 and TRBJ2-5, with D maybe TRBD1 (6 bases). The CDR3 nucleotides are TGCGCCAGCAGCTTGGTAAGGACAGATGAGACCCAGTACTTC. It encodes CASSLVRTDETQYF. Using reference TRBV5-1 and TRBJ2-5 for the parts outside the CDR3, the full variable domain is KAGVTQTPRYLIKTRGQQVTLSCSPISGHRSVSWYQQTPGQGLQFLFEYFSETQRNKGNFPGRFSGRQFSNSRSEMNVSTLELGDSALYLCASSLVRTDETQYFGPGTRLLVL.